This TCR beta chain originates from a study of T cells in Graves' hyperthyroidism and ophthalmopathy. The CDR3 is 15 residues long. V lost 6 bases and J lost 2; bases outside the gene matches: 5. The germline CDR1 and CDR2 sequences are LNHDA and SQIVND (reference sequence). What was amplified from RNA transcripts were TCR beta CDR3 regions. The study used the HTBI primer set for a first-round RT-PCR of the TCR CDR3. Each CDR3 protein is one row after TCRdb ran MiXCR on the multiplex PCR reads. The data show about 560,000 distinct CDR3 sequences, roughly 46% seen once. Study-level points and caveats: Model-based prediction identified ophthalmopathy a median around 6.5 months prior to its onset.

Stable hyperthyroidism: no ophthalmopathy progression over 18 months of follow-up. Hyperthyroidism in the patients, aged 18 to 65, was newly diagnosed and under 2 months in duration. In making diagnoses, clinical symptoms, serum thyroxine and TRAb, thyroid ultrasound and orbital computed tomography were all used. As regards this clonotype: Its target is unknown.

The sequence came from a woman under 30 with Graves' hyperthyroidism. The chain recombines TRBV19 with TRBJ1-2; 11 bases agree with TRBD1. Sequencing was done on a sample of peripheral blood or thyroid tissue (not recorded which). CDR3: CASRTGTGGNYGYTF. The CDR3 DNA is TGTGCCAGTAGGACCGGGACAGGGGGGAACTATGGCTACACCTTC.